A selection of T cell receptor beta chains follows, all from one sample in a study of T cell changes during pregnancy in multiple sclerosis. The protocol was immunoSEQ multiplex PCR, while the TCRdb copy is restricted to in-frame clones and leaves out a portion. The sample holds over 35,000 clones; 94% are singletons and the top ten take roughly 8.1%. This specimen was CD8+ T cells from peripheral blood mononuclear cells, taken in the third trimester of pregnancy. The receptor source for this set is a female donor with multiple sclerosis, enrolled in a pregnancy study. Each CDR3 is given with its conserved first and last residue. Each record gives: V gene, CDR3 protein.

>TRBV7-6
CASSSLQGPYEQYF
>TRBV27
CASSFIPPSGYTF
>TRBV6-1
CASSELEKLFF
>TRBV4-1
CASSQVTGGGYEQYF
>TRBV7-2
CASSWTSGPHNEQFF
>TRBV27
CASRPDSLNEQFF
>TRBV28
CASSSRFEGHANEKLFF
>TRBV13
CASSLGFNTGELFF
>TRBV11-2
CASSPRDFGGNEQFF
>TRBV19
CASSIDSPTEAFF
>TRBV5-1
CASRPTGELYEQYF
>TRBV27
CASSLYNEQFF
>TRBV7-3
CASSLKTGDNEQFF
>TRBV21-1
CAGLQGARDAQPQHF
>TRBV5-4
CASSFDIAQAGPVGNEQFF
>TRBV6-5
CASSQEGAHQPQHF